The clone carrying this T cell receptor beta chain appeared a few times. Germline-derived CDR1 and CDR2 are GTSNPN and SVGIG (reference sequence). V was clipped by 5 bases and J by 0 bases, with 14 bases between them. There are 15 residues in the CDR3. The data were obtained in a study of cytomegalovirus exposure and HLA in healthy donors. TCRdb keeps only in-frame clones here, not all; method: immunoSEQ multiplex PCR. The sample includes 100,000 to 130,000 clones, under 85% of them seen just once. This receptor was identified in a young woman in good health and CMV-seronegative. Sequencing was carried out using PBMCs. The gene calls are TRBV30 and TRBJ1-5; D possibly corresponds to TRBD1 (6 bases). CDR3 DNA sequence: TGTGCCTGGGGCGATGGACAGTTTAGCAATCAGCCCCAGCATTTT. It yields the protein CAWGDGQFSNQPQHF.